A selection of T cell receptor beta chains follows, all from one sample in a study of T cell responses to AZD1222 COVID-19 vaccine. Repertoires were generated with immunoSEQ multiplex PCR, while TCRdb's copy carries only in-frame clones and drops some. The table lists 95,000 to 150,000 clones, around 90% of them singletons. Specimen: peripheral blood, collected on day 0 of AZD1222 vaccination. All receptors come from an adult in good health. The CDR3 runs from the conserved cysteine through the conserved F or W. The D gene is left open where the match is weak. A row's size may be missing; if present it is once, few, many or a size class.

-	TRBV6-5	TRBJ1-4	-	CASSYVGIEKLFF	TGTGCCAGCAGTTACGTGGGAATTGAAAAACTGTTTTTT
-	TRBV10-3	TRBJ1-2	-	CAISESDYGYTF	TGTGCCATCAGTGAGTCGGACTATGGCTACACCTTC
TRBD2	TRBV28	TRBJ2-2	-	CASGTTGNTGELFF	TGTGCCAGCGGGACTACAGGGAACACCGGGGAGCTGTTTTTT
-	TRBV15	TRBJ1-2	-	CATSKGNDRFYGYTF	TGTGCCACCAGCAAAGGGAACGACAGGTTCTATGGCTACACCTTC
-	TRBV11-2	TRBJ1-3	-	CASSLDREGNTIYF	TGTGCCAGCAGCTTAGATCGAGAGGGAAACACCATATATTTT
-	TRBV20-1	TRBJ1-2	-	CSASARSKANYGYTF	TGCAGTGCTAGTGCCCGGTCGAAAGCTAACTATGGCTACACCTTC
-	TRBV7-2	TRBJ2-1	-	CASSPRRGAVNEQFF	TGTGCCAGCAGCCCCCGGAGGGGTGCAGTGAATGAGCAGTTCTTC
-	TRBV18	TRBJ1-4	-	CASSPGTGADEKLFF	TGTGCCAGCTCACCGGGAACGGGGGCGGATGAAAAACTGTTTTTT
-	TRBV6-5	TRBJ2-2	-	CASSYSDLNTGELFF	TGTGCCAGCAGTTACTCAGATTTGAACACCGGGGAGCTGTTTTTT
-	TRBV19	TRBJ2-1	-	CASSIFSLSSHNEQFF	TGTGCCAGTAGTATATTTTCCCTTAGCAGCCACAATGAGCAGTTCTTC
-	TRBV6-1	TRBJ1-3	-	CASSERGLTTKHHIF	TGTGCCAGCAGTGAAAGGGGACTGACGACCAAACACCATATATTT
-	TRBV6-1	TRBJ1-6	-	CASSELIAYNSPLHF	TGTGCCAGCAGTGAACTCATCGCCTATAATTCACCCCTCCACTTT
-	TRBV7-9	TRBJ1-6	once	CASSLDYGSYNSPLHF	TGTGCCAGCAGCTTAGACTACGGCTCCTATAATTCACCCCTCCACTTT
-	TRBV3-1/TRBV3-2	TRBJ2-2	-	CASRLRGSNTGELFF	TGTGCCAGCAGGCTACGGGGATCCAACACCGGGGAGCTGTTTTTT
TRBD1	TRBV10-2	TRBJ1-2	few	CASSRDSGEGYGYTF	TGCGCCAGCAGCCGGGACAGCGGGGAGGGTTATGGCTACACCTTC
-	TRBV5-1	TRBJ2-1	-	CASSPGDAAEQFF	TGCGCCAGCAGCCCGGGGGACGCTGCTGAGCAGTTCTTC
-	TRBV29-1	TRBJ2-1	-	CSVDGNLGQFF	TGCAGCGTTGACGGGAACTTGGGGCAGTTCTTC
-	TRBV7-3	TRBJ2-1	-	CASSLASNNEQFF	TGCGCCAGCAGCTTGGCCAGTAACAATGAGCAGTTCTTC
TRBD2	TRBV5-4	TRBJ2-4	-	CASGGTSGAKNIQYF	TGTGCCAGCGGAGGGACTAGCGGGGCCAAAAACATTCAGTACTTC
-	TRBV6-5	TRBJ1-1	-	CASKSWDTEAFF	TGTGCCAGCAAGTCGTGGGACACTGAAGCTTTCTTT
-	TRBV7-2	TRBJ1-5	-	CASSFRDRPQHF	TGTGCCAGCAGCTTTAGGGACCGGCCCCAGCATTTT
-	TRBV7-2	TRBJ2-5	-	CASSALIQETQYF	TGTGCCAGCAGCGCATTAATCCAAGAGACCCAGTACTTC
TRBD1	TRBV5-5	TRBJ2-6	-	CASSFRQGAGANVLTF	TGTGCCAGCAGCTTCAGACAGGGAGCTGGGGCCAACGTCCTGACTTTC
-	TRBV11-2	TRBJ2-5	once	CASRTGGRETQYF	TGTGCCAGCAGGACTGGGGGCCGCGAGACCCAGTACTTC
-	TRBV6-5	TRBJ1-5	-	CASRQGLNQPQHF	TGTGCCAGCAGACAGGGTCTCAATCAGCCCCAGCATTTT
-	TRBV9	TRBJ2-2	-	CASSVEGGRNTGELFF	TGTGCCAGCAGCGTCGAGGGGGGACGGAACACCGGGGAGCTGTTTTTT
-	TRBV12-1	TRBJ1-5	once	CASSPEATYNQPQHF	TGTGCCAGCAGCCCCGAGGCCACCTACAATCAGCCCCAGCATTTT
TRBD2	TRBV30	TRBJ2-3	once	CAWGLLGLAGGTDTQYF	TGTGCCTGGGGCCTACTGGGTCTAGCGGGGGGCACAGATACGCAGTATTTT
-	TRBV5-1	TRBJ1-2	-	CASSATGDGYTF	TGCGCCAGCAGCGCGACAGGCGACGGCTACACCTTC
-	TRBV29-1	TRBJ2-1	-	CSVEKGWGQGAVNEQFF	TGCAGCGTTGAGAAGGGATGGGGACAAGGGGCAGTCAATGAGCAGTTCTTC
-	TRBV28	TRBJ2-7	-	CASKGHPSYEQYF	TGTGCCAGCAAGGGACACCCCTCCTACGAGCAGTACTTC
TRBD1	TRBV15	TRBJ2-2	-	CATRKRQGWSGELFF	TGTGCCACCAGGAAGCGACAGGGCTGGAGCGGGGAGCTGTTTTTT
TRBD2	TRBV7-6	TRBJ2-5	few	CASSLGDLRGGQETQYF	TGTGCCAGCAGCTTAGGCGACTTGCGGGGGGGCCAAGAGACCCAGTACTTC
-	TRBV9	TRBJ1-2	-	CASSQASSNYGYTF	TGTGCCAGCAGCCAAGCTAGTTCGAACTATGGCTACACCTTC
TRBD2	TRBV25-1	TRBJ2-1	-	CASSTSGGGNEQFF	TGTGCCAGCAGTACCTCGGGGGGGGGAAATGAGCAGTTCTTC
-	TRBV12-5	TRBJ1-5	once	CASKGNSNQPQHF	TGTGCTAGTAAGGGAAATAGCAATCAGCCCCAGCATTTT
-	TRBV2	TRBJ2-7	-	CASSETGATYEQYF	TGTGCCAGCAGTGAAACCGGGGCCACCTACGAGCAGTACTTC
-	TRBV5-1	TRBJ1-4	-	CASSQMGQGNEKLFF	TGCGCCAGCAGTCAGATGGGGCAGGGTAATGAAAAACTGTTTTTT
-	TRBV20-1	TRBJ2-3	-	CSACGDTVTDTQYF	TGCAGTGCTTGTGGGGACACGGTCACAGATACGCAGTATTTT
TRBD1	TRBV11-3	TRBJ1-1	-	CASSGQGAGTEAFF	TGTGCCAGCAGCGGACAGGGGGCGGGAACTGAAGCTTTCTTT